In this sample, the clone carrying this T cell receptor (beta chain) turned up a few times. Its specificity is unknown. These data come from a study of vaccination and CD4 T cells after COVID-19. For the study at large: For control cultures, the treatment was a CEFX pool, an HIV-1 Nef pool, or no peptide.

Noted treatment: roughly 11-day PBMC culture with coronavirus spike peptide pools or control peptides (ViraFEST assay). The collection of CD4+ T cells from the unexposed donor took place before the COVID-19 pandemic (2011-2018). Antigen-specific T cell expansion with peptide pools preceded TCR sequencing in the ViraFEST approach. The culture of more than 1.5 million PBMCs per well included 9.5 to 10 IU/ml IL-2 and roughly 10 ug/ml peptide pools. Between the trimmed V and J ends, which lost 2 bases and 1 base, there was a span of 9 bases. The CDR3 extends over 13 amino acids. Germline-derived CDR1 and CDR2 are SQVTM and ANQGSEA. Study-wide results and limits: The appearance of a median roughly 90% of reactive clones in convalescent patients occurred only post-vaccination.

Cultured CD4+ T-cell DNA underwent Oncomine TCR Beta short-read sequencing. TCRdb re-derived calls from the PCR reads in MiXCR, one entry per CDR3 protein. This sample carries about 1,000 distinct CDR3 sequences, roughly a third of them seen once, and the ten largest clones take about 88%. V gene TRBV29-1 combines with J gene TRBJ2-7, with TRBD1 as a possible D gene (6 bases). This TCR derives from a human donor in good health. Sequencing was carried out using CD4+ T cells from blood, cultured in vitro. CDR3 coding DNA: TGCAGCGTTGAAAGACAGGTGTCCTACGAGCAGTACTTC. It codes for CSVERQVSYEQYF.